The entry below describes one T cell receptor (beta chain). The antigen this receptor binds is unknown. Per-base quality was not reported, and no clone a single base away is much larger than it. Taken from cysteine to phenylalanine, the CDR3 has 14 residues. The kept DNA is CDR3 alone, 42 bases in frame from the first base. CDR1 and CDR2, per the germline V gene (reference sequence), are DFQATT and SNEGSKA. For this chain, trimming is 8 bases at the V end and 0 bases at the J end, and the number of junction bases without a gene match is 8. Cells that were CD4+CD25+CD127-/low were isolated as Tregs. Tregs, naive and memory CD4+ T cells from tumor, blood and ipsilateral draining lymph nodes of a few breast cancer patients underwent full-length TCR alpha and beta sequencing. Tumor tissue and lymph nodes obtained by ipsilateral axillary dissection were perfused with PBS, cut into small pieces and digested using collagenase I and hyaluronidase. Mononuclear cells from lymph nodes or about 55 ml of peripheral blood were isolated by Ficoll density gradient centrifugation. FACS confirmed that the sorted cell populations were more than 90% pure.

This record comes from a study (dated by TCRdb to the mid-2010s). Regarding the research as a whole: The study tested whether tumor-infiltrating Tregs in breast cancer are recruited from blood Tregs or converted in situ from other CD4+ T cell subsets.

What the authors observed across the whole study: The TCR alpha and beta sequences of tumor-infiltrating Tregs showed the greatest overlap with tumor naive CD4+ T cells, followed by blood naive CD4+ T cells. In terms of TCR gene usage, tumor memory CD4+ T cells clustered together with blood and lymph node memory CD4+ cells, as well as with lymph node naive CD4+ cells. The larger-cohort validation was restricted to a single TCR beta V-J rearrangement rather than whole repertoires.

Full-length TCR variable regions were amplified by 5' RACE PCR with constant-region reverse primers, followed by semi-nested PCR with Nested Universal Primer A. The ReliaPrep RNA Cell Miniprep System was used to extract total RNA, which was then reverse transcribed into 5'RACE-ready cDNA with the SMARTer RACE 5'/3' Kit. Full-length TCR alpha and beta libraries were barcoded with multiplex adaptors and sequenced on an Illumina MiSeq. Under the source paper's analysis protocol: For each of nine subset-tissue groups, sequencing data from the five patients were combined, and the groups were compared by unsupervised clustering of TCR gene usage. The Morisita-Horn index was used to calculate repertoire similarity, with shared sequences weighted by how much each contributed to each repertoire. TCRdb redid the processing of the public reads, applying fastp at Q25 and MiXCR, and retained in-frame beta chains. CDR3 protein sequences are deduplicated, and each keeps its most common genes and DNA. Clone size and V and J calls follow TCRdb, not the original study. This sample gives approximately 9,600 distinct CDR3 sequences in total; approximately 45% of them show up just once. The top ten constitute 2.9% of the sample.

Sequences were obtained from Tregs sorted from a lymph node. This clonotype was obtained from a female donor with breast cancer. The chain joins TRBV20-1 to TRBJ2-3; 7 nucleotides in the junction match TRBD2. The bases are TGCAGTCGCGACGGGGGGACTAGCACAGATACGCAGTATTTT. This sequence encodes CSRDGGTSTDTQYF.